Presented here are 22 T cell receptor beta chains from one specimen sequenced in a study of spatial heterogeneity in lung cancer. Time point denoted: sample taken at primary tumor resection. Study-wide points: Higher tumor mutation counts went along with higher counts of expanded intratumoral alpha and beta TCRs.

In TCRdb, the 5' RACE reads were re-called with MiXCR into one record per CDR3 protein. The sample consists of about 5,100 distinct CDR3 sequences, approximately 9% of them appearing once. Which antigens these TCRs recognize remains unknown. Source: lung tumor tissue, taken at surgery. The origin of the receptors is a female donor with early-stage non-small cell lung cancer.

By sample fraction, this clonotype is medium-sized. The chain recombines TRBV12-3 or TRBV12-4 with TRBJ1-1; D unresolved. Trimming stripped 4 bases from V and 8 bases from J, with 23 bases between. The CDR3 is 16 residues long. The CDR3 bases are TGTGCCAGCAGTTCGCTCAGACGGGAGCCGAGGAGGGAAGCTTTCTTT. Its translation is CASSSLRREPRREAFF.

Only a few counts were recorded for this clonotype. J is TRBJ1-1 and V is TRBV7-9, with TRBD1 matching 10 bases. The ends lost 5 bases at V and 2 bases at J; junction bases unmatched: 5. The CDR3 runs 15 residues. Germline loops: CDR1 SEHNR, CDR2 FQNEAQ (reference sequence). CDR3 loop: CASSRWDRGNTEAFF. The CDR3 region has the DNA TGTGCCAGCAGCCGATGGGACAGGGGAAACACTGAAGCTTTCTTT.

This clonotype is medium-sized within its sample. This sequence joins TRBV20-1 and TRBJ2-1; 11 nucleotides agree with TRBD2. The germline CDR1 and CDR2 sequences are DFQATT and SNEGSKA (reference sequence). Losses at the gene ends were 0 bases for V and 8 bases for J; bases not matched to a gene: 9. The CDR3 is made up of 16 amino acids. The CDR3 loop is CSARDPTSGAAHEQFF. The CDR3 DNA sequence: TGCAGTGCTAGAGATCCGACTAGCGGGGCGGCCCATGAGCAGTTCTTC.

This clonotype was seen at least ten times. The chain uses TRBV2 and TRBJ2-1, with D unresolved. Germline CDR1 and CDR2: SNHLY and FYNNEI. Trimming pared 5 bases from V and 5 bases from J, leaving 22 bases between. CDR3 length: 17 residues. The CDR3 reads CASSSDPYNFVNNEQFF. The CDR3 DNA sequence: TGTGCCAGCAGTAGCGATCCCTACAATTTCGTTAACAATGAGCAGTTCTTC.

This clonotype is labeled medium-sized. The CDR3 protein is CASSPQEWETQYF. As DNA, the CDR3 is TGTGCCAGCAGTCCCCAGGAGTGGGAGACCCAGTACTTC. V gene TRBV12-3 or TRBV12-4 combines with J gene TRBJ2-5; no clear D. The CDR3 is made up of 13 amino acids. V shed 5 bases and J shed 5 bases, with 12 bases lying between them.

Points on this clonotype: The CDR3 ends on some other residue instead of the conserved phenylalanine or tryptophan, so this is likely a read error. The CDR3 DNA sequence: TGTGCCAGCAGCCCCGGGCGCTGGGAGCTGTTTTTA. This encodes CASSPGRWELFL. The V and J genes are TRBV7-2 and TRBJ2-2, with D unclear. Per the germline V gene, CDR1 is SGHTA and CDR2 is FQGNSA. There are 12 residues in the CDR3. Deletions cut 5 bases from V and 9 bases from J, with 10 bases between.

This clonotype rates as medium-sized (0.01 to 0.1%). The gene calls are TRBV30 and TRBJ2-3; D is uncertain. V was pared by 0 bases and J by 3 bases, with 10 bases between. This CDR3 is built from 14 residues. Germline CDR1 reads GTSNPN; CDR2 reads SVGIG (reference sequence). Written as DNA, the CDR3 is TGTGCCTGGAGTGTAGGTTTGGGTACAGATACGCAGTATTTT. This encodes CAWSVGLGTDTQYF.

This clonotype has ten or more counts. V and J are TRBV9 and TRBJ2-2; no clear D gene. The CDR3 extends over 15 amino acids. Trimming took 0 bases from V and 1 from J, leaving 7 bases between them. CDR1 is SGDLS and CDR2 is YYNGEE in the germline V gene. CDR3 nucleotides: TGTGCCAGCAGCGTAGCTCAAGGGAACACCGGGGAGCTGTTTTTT. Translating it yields CASSVAQGNTGELFF.

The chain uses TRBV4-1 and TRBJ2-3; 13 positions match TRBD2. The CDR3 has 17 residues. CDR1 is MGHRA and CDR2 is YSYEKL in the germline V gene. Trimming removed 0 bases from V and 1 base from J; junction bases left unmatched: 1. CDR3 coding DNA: TGCGCCAGCAGCCAAGAGGGGACTAGCGGGGGCACAGATACGCAGTATTTT. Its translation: CASSQEGTSGGTDTQYF.

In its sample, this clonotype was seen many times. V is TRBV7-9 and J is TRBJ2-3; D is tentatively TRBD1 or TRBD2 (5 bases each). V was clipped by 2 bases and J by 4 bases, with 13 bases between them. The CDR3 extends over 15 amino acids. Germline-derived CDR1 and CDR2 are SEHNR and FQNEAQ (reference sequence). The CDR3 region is CASSLLPGRADTQYF. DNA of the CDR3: TGTGCCAGCAGCTTATTACCGGGACGTGCAGATACGCAGTATTTT.

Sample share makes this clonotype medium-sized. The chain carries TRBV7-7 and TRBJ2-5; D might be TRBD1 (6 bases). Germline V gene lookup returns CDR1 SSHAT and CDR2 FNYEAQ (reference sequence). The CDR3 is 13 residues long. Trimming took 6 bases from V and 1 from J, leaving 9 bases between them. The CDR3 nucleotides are TGTGCCAGCAGACGACAGGCCCAAGAGACCCAGTACTTC. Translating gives CASRRQAQETQYF.

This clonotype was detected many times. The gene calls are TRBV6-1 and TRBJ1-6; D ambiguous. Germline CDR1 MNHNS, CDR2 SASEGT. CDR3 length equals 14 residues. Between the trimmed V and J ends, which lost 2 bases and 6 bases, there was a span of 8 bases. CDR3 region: CASSEMGPNSPLHF. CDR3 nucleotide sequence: TGTGCCAGCAGTGAAATGGGCCCTAATTCACCCCTCCACTTT.

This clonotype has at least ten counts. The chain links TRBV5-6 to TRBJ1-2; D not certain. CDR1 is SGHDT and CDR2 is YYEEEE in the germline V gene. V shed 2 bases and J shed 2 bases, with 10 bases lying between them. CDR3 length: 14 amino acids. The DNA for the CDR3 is TGTGCCAGCAGCTTAGGAGGGCTCAACTATGGCTACACCTTC. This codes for CASSLGGLNYGYTF.

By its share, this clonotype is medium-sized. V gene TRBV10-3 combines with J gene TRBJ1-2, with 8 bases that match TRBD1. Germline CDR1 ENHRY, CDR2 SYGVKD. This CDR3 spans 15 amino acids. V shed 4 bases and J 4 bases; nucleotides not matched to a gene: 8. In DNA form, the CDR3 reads TGTGCCATCAGTGGGACAGGGTCGACTAGCTATGGCTACACCTTC. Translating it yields CAISGTGSTSYGYTF.

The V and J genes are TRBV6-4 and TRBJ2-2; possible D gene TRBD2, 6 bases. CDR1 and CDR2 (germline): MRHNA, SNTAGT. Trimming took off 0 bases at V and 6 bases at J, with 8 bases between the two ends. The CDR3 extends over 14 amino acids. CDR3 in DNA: TGTGCCAGCAGTGACTCCGGGGACTCCGGGGAGCTGTTTTTT. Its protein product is CASSDSGDSGELFF.

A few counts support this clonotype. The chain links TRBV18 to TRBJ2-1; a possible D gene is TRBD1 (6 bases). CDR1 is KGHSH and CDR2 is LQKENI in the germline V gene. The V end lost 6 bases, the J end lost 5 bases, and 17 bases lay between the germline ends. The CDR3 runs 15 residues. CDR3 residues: CASSLRGDSNNEQFF. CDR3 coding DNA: TGTGCCAGCTCCCTCAGGGGAGATTCTAACAATGAGCAGTTCTTC.

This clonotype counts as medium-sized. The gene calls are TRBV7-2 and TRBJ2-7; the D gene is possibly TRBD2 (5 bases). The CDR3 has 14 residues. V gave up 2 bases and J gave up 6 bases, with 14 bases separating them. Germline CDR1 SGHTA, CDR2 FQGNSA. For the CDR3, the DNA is TGTGCCAGCAGCTTACTGACTACCTCTGGCGAGCAGTACTTC. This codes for CASSLLTTSGEQYF. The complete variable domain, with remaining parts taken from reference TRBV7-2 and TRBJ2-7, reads GAGVSQSPSNKVTEKGKDVELRCDPISGHTALYWYRQSLGQGLEFLIYFQGNSAPDKSGLPSDRFSAERTGGSVSTLTIQRTQQEDSAVYLCASSLLTTSGEQYFGPGTRLTVT.

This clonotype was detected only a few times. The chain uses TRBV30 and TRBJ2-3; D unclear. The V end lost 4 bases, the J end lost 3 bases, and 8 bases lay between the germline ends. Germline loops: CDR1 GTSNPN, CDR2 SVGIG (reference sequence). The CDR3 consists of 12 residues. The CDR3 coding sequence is TGTGCCTGGACGGTAGTGACAGATACGCAGTATTTT. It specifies CAWTVVTDTQYF.

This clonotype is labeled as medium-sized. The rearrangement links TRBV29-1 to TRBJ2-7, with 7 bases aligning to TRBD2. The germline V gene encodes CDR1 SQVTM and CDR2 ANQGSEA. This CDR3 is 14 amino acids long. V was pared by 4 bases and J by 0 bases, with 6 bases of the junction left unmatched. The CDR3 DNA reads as TGCAGCGTTGCCGTCGGGGGGTCCTCCTACGAGCAGTACTTC. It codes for CSVAVGGSSYEQYF.

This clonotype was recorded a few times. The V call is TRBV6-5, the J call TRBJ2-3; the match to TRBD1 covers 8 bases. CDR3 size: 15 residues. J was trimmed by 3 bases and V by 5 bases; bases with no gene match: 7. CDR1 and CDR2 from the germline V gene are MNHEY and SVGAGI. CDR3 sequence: CASSAGTGETDTQYF. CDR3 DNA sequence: TGTGCCAGCAGTGCCGGGACAGGAGAGACAGATACGCAGTATTTT.

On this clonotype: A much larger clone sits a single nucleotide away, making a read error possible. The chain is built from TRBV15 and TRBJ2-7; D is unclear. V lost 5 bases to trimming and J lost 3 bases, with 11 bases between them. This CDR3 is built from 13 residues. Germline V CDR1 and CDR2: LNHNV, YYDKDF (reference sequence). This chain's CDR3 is CATSRVTLYEQYV. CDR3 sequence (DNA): TGTGCCACCAGCCGGGTGACGCTCTACGAGCAGTACGTC.

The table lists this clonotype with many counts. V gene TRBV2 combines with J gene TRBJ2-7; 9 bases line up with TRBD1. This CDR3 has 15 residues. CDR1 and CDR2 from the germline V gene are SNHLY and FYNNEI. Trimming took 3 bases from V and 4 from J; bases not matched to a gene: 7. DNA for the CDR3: TGTGCCAGCAGTGACGACAGGGGGAACCTTTACGAGCAGTACTTC. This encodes CASSDDRGNLYEQYF.